This T cell receptor beta chain derives from a study of blood T cell repertoires in COVID-19. Libraries were prepared by immunoSEQ multiplex PCR; TCRdb keeps only in-frame clonotypes and omits some of them. Altogether around 58,000 clones are present, roughly 85% being singletons, with the ten largest covering about 5.8%. The V gene lost 2 bases and the J gene lost 10 bases, with 14 bases spanning the gap. The V gene's germline CDR1 is MNHEY and CDR2 SMNVEV (reference sequence). The CDR3 has 13 residues. The specimen was peripheral blood. This chain connects TRBV27 to TRBJ1-1, with no clear D. The source of this sequence is a human donor in a cohort sampled during active COVID-19. The CDR3 DNA reads as TGTGCCAGCAGTTTAGGTGTGGGGAGGCGAGCTTTCTTT. Translation: CASSLGVGRRAFF.